A selection of T cell receptor beta chains follows, all from one sample in a study of graft-versus-host responses after intestinal transplantation. Which antigens these TCRs recognize remains unknown. Clones were sequenced by immunoSEQ multiplex PCR, and TCRdb holds only the in-frame ones, with some missing. The sample carries about 97,000 clones, around 92% recorded once. Sample: unstimulated CD8+ T cells sorted from spleen or lymph node cells, taken before transplant. The source is a human donor who was the organ donor for an intestinal transplant. Both conserved end residues are part of each CDR3. The D gene is left open where the match is weak. Not all rows give a size; the values are once, few, many and, for expanded clones, a class.

V gene	D gene	clone size	J gene	CDR3 protein	CDR3 DNA
TRBV28	NA	NA	TRBJ2-2	CASSLWDGTYLTGELFF	TGTGCCAGCAGTTTATGGGATGGGACTTACCTCACCGGGGAGCTGTTTTTT
TRBV5-4	NA	NA	TRBJ2-7	CASRDGTHFVEQYF	TGTGCCAGCAGGGACGGGACTCACTTCGTCGAGCAGTACTTC
TRBV5-1	NA	NA	TRBJ2-7	CASSFPDNYEQYF	TGCGCCAGCAGCTTCCCCGACAACTACGAGCAGTACTTC
TRBV16	NA	NA	TRBJ2-5	CASSQGRGSKQETQYF	TGTGCCAGCAGCCAGGGTCGCGGATCTAAACAAGAGACCCAGTACTTC
TRBV27	NA	NA	TRBJ2-2	CASSFGNTGELFF	TGTGCCAGCAGTTTCGGGAACACCGGGGAGCTGTTTTTT
TRBV6-1	NA	NA	TRBJ1-3	CASSEAGSGNTIYF	TGTGCCAGCAGTGAGGCGGGTTCTGGAAACACCATATATTTT
TRBV7-2	NA	NA	TRBJ2-7	CASMIWTERGHEQYF	TGTGCCAGCATGATTTGGACTGAACGAGGCCACGAGCAGTACTTC
TRBV19	TRBD1	NA	TRBJ1-2	CASSIGQGDGYTF	TGTGCCAGTAGTATAGGACAGGGGGATGGCTACACCTTC
TRBV5-1	NA	once	TRBJ1-1	CASSFGSNTEAFF	TGCGCCAGCAGCTTTGGCTCCAACACTGAAGCTTTCTTT
TRBV19	NA	NA	TRBJ2-4	CASTPYGEVAKNIQYF	TGTGCCAGTACCCCATACGGAGAAGTAGCCAAAAACATTCAGTACTTC
TRBV5-1	TRBD2	NA	TRBJ2-1	CASSISGRLPYNEQFF	TGCGCCAGCAGCATTAGCGGGAGGCTCCCCTACAATGAGCAGTTCTTC
TRBV2	NA	once	TRBJ2-1	CASNSISSYNEQFF	TGTGCCAGCAACTCAATAAGCTCCTACAATGAGCAGTTCTTC
TRBV6-1	NA	once	TRBJ1-6	CASSEGAGAIDNSPLHF	TGTGCCAGCAGTGAAGGGGCGGGGGCGATTGATAATTCACCCCTCCACTTT
TRBV10-3	TRBD1	NA	TRBJ1-1	CAISAGQGVTEAFF	TGTGCCATCAGTGCCGGGCAGGGGGTCACTGAAGCTTTCTTT
TRBV30	NA	NA	TRBJ2-3	CAFGAQIGIVF	TGTGCCTTTGGAGCGCAAATCGGGATTGTTTTT
TRBV28	TRBD1	NA	TRBJ2-1	CASNDRVIFSYNEQFF	TGTGCCAGTAACGACAGGGTAATATTTAGCTACAATGAGCAGTTCTTC
TRBV19	NA	NA	TRBJ2-7	CASSIGQGGSYEQYF	TGTGCCAGTAGTATTGGGCAGGGGGGCTCCTACGAGCAGTACTTC